Listed below are T cell receptor beta chains from one sample, sequenced in a study of blood T cell repertoires in COVID-19. TCRdb's table, derived via immunoSEQ multiplex PCR, lists solely in-frame clones and lacks some. This table has 300,000 or so clones, 90% appearing once. The sample comprised PBMCs or T cells enriched from blood (not recorded which). These receptors came from a man in his 60s who had recovered from COVID-19. Each CDR3 is given with its conserved first and last residue. A D gene is named only where the DNA matches it firmly. A clone size is listed for some rows: how often the clone was seen (once, few, many), or a class if it is expanded.

j_call: TRBJ1-6
d_call: TRBD1
v_call: TRBV7-9
clone_size: .
cdr3_nt: TGTGCCAGCACGGGACAGGGGAGAGGATCACCCCTCCACTTT
cdr3_aa: CASTGQGRGSPLHF

j_call: TRBJ1-5
d_call: .
v_call: TRBV27
clone_size: .
cdr3_nt: TGTGCCAGCAGTCCAGGGACAACTGGGAGCAATCAGCCCCAGCATTTT
cdr3_aa: CASSPGTTGSNQPQHF

j_call: TRBJ2-1
d_call: .
v_call: TRBV12-3/TRBV12-4
clone_size: .
cdr3_nt: TGTGCCAGCAGTTTAGGACAGATCAATGAGCAGTTCTTC
cdr3_aa: CASSLGQINEQFF

j_call: TRBJ1-2
d_call: .
v_call: TRBV9
clone_size: .
cdr3_nt: TGTGCCAGCAGCGTCCAGTACCGCTACACCTTC
cdr3_aa: CASSVQYRYTF

j_call: TRBJ2-3
d_call: TRBD2
v_call: TRBV7-8
clone_size: .
cdr3_nt: TGTGCCAGCAGCGCCACTAGCGATAGCACAGATACGCAGTATTTT
cdr3_aa: CASSATSDSTDTQYF

j_call: TRBJ1-5
d_call: .
v_call: TRBV6-5
clone_size: .
cdr3_nt: TGTGCCAGCAGTATCCGCGGGGGGTTTCAGCCCCAGCATTTT
cdr3_aa: CASSIRGGFQPQHF

j_call: TRBJ2-1
d_call: TRBD2
v_call: TRBV27
clone_size: .
cdr3_nt: TGTGCCAGCATCCGTAAGTTGCGGGAGGTCAATGAGCAGTTCTTC
cdr3_aa: CASIRKLREVNEQFF

j_call: TRBJ2-2
d_call: .
v_call: TRBV24-1
clone_size: .
cdr3_nt: TGTGCCACCAGTGGGGGAGGGACAAGTTACACCGGGGAGCTGTTTTTT
cdr3_aa: CATSGGGTSYTGELFF

j_call: TRBJ1-5
d_call: .
v_call: TRBV7-8
clone_size: .
cdr3_nt: TGTGCCAGCAGCTTAGGCCCGGGGTTCGGCAATCAGCCCCAGCATTTT
cdr3_aa: CASSLGPGFGNQPQHF

j_call: TRBJ2-7
d_call: TRBD2
v_call: TRBV4-2
clone_size: many
cdr3_nt: TGTGCCAGCAGCCACCTAGCGGATCCTACCGGGTACGAGCAGTACTTC
cdr3_aa: CASSHLADPTGYEQYF

j_call: TRBJ1-1
d_call: .
v_call: TRBV20-1
clone_size: .
cdr3_nt: TGCAGTGCTAGTGTTTCGGACAGAGCACTAGAAGCTTTCTTT
cdr3_aa: CSASVSDRALEAFF

j_call: TRBJ2-3
d_call: .
v_call: TRBV29-1
clone_size: .
cdr3_nt: TGCAGCGTTGTGGGCGGGAAGGCAGATACGCAGTATTTT
cdr3_aa: CSVVGGKADTQYF

j_call: TRBJ1-1
d_call: .
v_call: TRBV15
clone_size: .
cdr3_nt: TGTGCCACCAGCACCCTACAGACAAACACTGAAGCTTTCTTT
cdr3_aa: CATSTLQTNTEAFF

j_call: TRBJ2-1
d_call: TRBD2
v_call: TRBV10-3
clone_size: .
cdr3_nt: TGTGCCATCAGTGATCCCGGGACTAGCGGGACTTCGCTAAGGGAGCAGTTCTTC
cdr3_aa: CAISDPGTSGTSLREQFF

j_call: TRBJ1-5
d_call: TRBD1
v_call: TRBV19
clone_size: .
cdr3_nt: TGTGCCAGTAGTATAGCGCTGTACAGGGGAGAAGGACAGCCCCAGCATTTT
cdr3_aa: CASSIALYRGEGQPQHF

j_call: TRBJ2-5
d_call: TRBD2
v_call: TRBV24-1
clone_size: once
cdr3_nt: TGTGCCACCAGTGAACGGGGGGAAGAGACCCAGTACTTC
cdr3_aa: CATSERGEETQYF

j_call: TRBJ2-5
d_call: .
v_call: TRBV10-1
clone_size: .
cdr3_nt: TGCGCCAGCAGTTACAGGGTGGGCGAGACCCAGTACTTC
cdr3_aa: CASSYRVGETQYF

j_call: TRBJ1-1
d_call: TRBD1
v_call: TRBV18
clone_size: .
cdr3_nt: TGTGCCAGCTCCCAATCCGGACAGGCGAGATCTGAAGCTTTCTTT
cdr3_aa: CASSQSGQARSEAFF

j_call: TRBJ2-2
d_call: TRBD1
v_call: TRBV6-2/TRBV6-3
clone_size: few
cdr3_nt: TGTGCCAGCACTTACTCCGGGACAGGAGTCGGCGGGGAGCTGTTTTTT
cdr3_aa: CASTYSGTGVGGELFF

j_call: TRBJ2-2
d_call: .
v_call: TRBV6-5
clone_size: .
cdr3_nt: TGTGCCAGCAGTTACTCGGGACTTAACACCGGGGAGCTGTTTTTT
cdr3_aa: CASSYSGLNTGELFF

j_call: TRBJ2-1
d_call: .
v_call: TRBV7-9
clone_size: .
cdr3_nt: TGTGCCAGCAGCTTAGGAGCGCTGGAGCAGTTCTTC
cdr3_aa: CASSLGALEQFF

j_call: TRBJ1-5
d_call: TRBD1
v_call: TRBV24-1
clone_size: .
cdr3_nt: TGTGCCACCAGTGCGGCAGGGGGGACTCAACCCCAGCATTTT
cdr3_aa: CATSAAGGTQPQHF